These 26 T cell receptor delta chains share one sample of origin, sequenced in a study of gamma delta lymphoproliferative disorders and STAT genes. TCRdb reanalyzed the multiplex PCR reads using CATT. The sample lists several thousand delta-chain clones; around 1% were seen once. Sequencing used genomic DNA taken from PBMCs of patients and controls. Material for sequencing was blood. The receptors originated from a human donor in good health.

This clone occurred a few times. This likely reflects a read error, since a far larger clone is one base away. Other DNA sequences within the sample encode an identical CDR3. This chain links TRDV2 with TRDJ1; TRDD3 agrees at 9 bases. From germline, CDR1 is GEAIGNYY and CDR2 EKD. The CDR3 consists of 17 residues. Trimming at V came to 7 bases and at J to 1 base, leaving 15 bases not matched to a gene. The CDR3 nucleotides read TGTGCCTGCGACCCCGTACTGGGGGAGAAAATCACCGATAAACTCATCTTT. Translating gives CACDPVLGEKITDKLIF.

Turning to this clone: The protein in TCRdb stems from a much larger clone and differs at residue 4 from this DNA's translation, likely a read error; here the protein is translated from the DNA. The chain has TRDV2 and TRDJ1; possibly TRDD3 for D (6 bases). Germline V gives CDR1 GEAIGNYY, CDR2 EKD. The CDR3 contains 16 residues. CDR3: CACNTVGGSHTDKLIF. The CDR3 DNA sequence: TGTGCCTGTAACACCGTGGGGGGGTCCCACACCGATAAACTCATCTTT.

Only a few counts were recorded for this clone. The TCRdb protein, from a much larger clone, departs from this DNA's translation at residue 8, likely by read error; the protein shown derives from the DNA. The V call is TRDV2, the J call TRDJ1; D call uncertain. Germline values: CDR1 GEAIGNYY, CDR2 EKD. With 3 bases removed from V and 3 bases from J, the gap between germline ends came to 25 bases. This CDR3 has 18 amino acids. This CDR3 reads CACDPLEGGPSPADKLIF. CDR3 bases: TGTGCCTGTGACCCCCTGGAGGGAGGACCATCCCCGGCCGATAAACTCATCTTT.

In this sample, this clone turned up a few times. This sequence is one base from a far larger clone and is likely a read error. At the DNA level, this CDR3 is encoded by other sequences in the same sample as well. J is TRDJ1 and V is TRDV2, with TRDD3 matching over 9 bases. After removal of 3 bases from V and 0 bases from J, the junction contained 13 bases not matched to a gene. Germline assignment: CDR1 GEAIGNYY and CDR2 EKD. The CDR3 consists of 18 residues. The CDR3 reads CACDEVLGDTGYTDKLIF. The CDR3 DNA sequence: TGTGCCTGTGACGAAGTACTGGGGGACACGGGGTACACCGATAAACTCATCTTT.

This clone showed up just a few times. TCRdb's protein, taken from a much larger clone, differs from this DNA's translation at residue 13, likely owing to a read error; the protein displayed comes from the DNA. The chain's CDR3 is CACDFLPDWGTDELIF. The CDR3 region has the DNA TGTGCCTGTGACTTCCTACCGGACTGGGGGACCGATGAACTCATCTTT. This rearrangement joins TRDV2 to TRDJ1; 9 bases fit TRDD3. CDR1 GEAIGNYY and CDR2 EKD come from the germline V gene. This CDR3 spans 16 amino acids.

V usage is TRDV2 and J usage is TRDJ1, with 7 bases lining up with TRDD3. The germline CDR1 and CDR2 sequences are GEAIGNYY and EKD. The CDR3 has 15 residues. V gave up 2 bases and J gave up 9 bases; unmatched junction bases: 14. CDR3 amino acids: CACDRLEDTPGELIF. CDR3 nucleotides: TGTGCCTGTGACAGACTGGAGGATACGCCAGGGGAACTCATCTTT.

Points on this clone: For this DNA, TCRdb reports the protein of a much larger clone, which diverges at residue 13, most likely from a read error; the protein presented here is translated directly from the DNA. The DNA of the CDR3 is TGTGCCTGTGACGAAGTACTGGGGGATACGGGGTACGCCGATAAACTCATCTTT. Amino acids: CACDEVLGDTGYADKLIF. The chain links TRDV2 to TRDJ1; 13 bases agree with TRDD3. V trimming: 3 bases; J trimming: 3 bases; junction bases outside the gene matches: 12. The CDR3 length is 18 residues. Germline CDR1 is GEAIGNYY and CDR2 is EKD.

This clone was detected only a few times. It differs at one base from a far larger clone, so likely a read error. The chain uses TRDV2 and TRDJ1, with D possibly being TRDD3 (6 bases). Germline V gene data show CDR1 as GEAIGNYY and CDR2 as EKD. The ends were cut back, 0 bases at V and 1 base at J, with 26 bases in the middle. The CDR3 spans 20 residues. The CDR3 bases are TGTGCCTGTGACACCGTCGCCGACTGGGAGATACGCGGGGTCACCGATAAACTCATCTTT. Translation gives CACDTVADWEIRGVTDKLIF.

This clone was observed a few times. This CDR3 reads CACDRIAGDTRSSWDTRQMFF. The CDR3 region has the DNA TGTGCCTGTGACCGGATAGCCGGGGATACGCGAAGCTCCTGGGACACCCGACAGATGTTTTTC. The gene calls are TRDV2 and TRDJ3, with 9 bases that match TRDD3. The CDR3 is 21 residues long. CDR1 and CDR2 (germline): GEAIGNYY, EKD. V gave up 3 bases and J gave up 0 bases; unmatched junction bases: 14.

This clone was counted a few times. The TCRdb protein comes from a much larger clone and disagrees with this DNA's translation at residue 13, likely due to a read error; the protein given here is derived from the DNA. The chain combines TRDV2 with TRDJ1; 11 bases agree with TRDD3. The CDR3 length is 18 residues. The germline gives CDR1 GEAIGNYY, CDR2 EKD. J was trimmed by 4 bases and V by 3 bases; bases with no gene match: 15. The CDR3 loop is CACDLLGGGYARIDKLIF. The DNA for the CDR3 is TGTGCCTGTGACCTCCTTGGTGGGGGATACGCTCGGATCGATAAACTCATCTTT.

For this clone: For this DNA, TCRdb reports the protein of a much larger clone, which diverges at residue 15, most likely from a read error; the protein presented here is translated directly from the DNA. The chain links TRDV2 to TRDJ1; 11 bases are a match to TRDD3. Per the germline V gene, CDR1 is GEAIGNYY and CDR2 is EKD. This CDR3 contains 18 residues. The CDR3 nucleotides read TGTGCCTGTGACACCGTTGGGCTGGGGGATACTCGAACCGATAGACTCATCTTT. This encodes CACDTVGLGDTRTDRLIF.

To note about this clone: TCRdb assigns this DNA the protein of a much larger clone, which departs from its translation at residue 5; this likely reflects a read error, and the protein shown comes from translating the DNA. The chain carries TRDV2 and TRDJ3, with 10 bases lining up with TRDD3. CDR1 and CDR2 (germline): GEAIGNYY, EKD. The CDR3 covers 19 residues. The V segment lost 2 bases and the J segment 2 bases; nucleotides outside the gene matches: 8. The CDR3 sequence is CACDSMGDTPTWDTRQMFF. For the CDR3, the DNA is TGTGCCTGTGACAGCATGGGGGATACCCCAACCTGGGACACCCGACAGATGTTTTTC.

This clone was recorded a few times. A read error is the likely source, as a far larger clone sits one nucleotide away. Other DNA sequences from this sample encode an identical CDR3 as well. CDR3 sequence reads: CACDALGGSADKLIF. The CDR3 DNA reads as TGTGCCTGCGACGCGCTTGGGGGATCGGCCGATAAACTCATCTTT. The rearrangement links TRDV2 to TRDJ1, with 8 bases aligning to TRDD3. CDR3 length equals 15 residues. J gave up 3 bases and V 7 bases, and 12 bases lay outside the gene matches. CDR1 is GEAIGNYY and CDR2 is EKD in the germline V gene.

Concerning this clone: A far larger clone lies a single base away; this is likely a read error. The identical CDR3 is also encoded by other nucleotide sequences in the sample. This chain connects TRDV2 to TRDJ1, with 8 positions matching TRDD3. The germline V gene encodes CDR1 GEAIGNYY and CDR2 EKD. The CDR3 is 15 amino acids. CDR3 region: CACDSWGTPGDKLIF. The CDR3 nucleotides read TGTGCCTGTGACTCCTGGGGGACCCCGGGGGATAAACTCATTTTT.

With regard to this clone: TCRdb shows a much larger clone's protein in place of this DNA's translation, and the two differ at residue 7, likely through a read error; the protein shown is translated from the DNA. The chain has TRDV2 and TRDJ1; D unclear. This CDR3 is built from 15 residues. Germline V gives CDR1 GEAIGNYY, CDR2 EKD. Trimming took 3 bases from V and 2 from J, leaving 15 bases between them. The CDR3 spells CACDSVEGSTDKLIF. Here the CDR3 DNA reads TGTGCCTGTGACTCTGTGGAGGGGTCTACCGATAAACTCATCTTT.

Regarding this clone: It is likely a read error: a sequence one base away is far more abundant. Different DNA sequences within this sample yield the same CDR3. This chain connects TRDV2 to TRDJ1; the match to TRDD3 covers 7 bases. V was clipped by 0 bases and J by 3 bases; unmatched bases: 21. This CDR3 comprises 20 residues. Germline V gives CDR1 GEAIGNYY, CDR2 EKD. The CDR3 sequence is CACDTVARGDPRGRSDKLIF. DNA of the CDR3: TGTGCCTGTGACACCGTTGCCCGGGGGGATCCGAGGGGACGATCCGATAAACTCATCTTT.

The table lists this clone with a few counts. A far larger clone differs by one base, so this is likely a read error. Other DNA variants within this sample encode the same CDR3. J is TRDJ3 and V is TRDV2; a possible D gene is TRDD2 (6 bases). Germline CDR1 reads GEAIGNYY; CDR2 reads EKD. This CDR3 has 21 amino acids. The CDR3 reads CACDFADVGILTSWDTRQMFF. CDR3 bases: TGTGCCTGTGACTTTGCAGACGTTGGGATCTTAACTTCCTGGGACACCCGACAGATGTTCTTC.

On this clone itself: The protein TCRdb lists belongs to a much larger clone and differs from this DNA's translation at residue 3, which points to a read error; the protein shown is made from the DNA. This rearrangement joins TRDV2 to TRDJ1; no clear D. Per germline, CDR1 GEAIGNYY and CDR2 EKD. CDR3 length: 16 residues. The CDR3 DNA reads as TGTGCCCGTGACACCCTAACCAACCGACCGGCCGATAAACTCATCTTT. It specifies CARDTLTNRPADKLIF.

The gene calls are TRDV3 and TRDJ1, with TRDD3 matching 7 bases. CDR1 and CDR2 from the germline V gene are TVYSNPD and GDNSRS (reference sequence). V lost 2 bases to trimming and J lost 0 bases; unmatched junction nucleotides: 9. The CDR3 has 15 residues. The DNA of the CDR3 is TGTGCCTTTCAAATACTGGGGATTGACACCGATAAACTCATCTTT. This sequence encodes CAFQILGIDTDKLIF.

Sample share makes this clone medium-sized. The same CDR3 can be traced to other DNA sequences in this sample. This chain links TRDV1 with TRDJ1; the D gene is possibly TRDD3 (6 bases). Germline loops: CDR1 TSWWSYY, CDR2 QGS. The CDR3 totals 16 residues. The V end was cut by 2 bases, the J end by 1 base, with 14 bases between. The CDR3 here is CALGERRGSVTDKLIF. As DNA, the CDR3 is TGTGCTCTTGGGGAAAGAAGGGGATCGGTCACCGATAAACTCATCTTT.

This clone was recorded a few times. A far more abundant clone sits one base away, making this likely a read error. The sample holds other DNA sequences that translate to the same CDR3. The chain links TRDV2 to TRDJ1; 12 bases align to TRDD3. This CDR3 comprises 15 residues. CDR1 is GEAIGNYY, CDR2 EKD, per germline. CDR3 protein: CACDPLGDTPGELIF. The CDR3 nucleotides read TGTGCTTGTGACCCCCTGGGGGATACGCCAGGGGAACTCATCTTT.

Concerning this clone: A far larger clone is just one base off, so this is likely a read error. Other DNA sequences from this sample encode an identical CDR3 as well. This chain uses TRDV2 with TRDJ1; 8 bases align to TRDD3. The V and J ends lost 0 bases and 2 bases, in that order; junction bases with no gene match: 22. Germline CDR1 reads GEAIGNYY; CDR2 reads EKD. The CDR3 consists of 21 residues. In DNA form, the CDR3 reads TGTGCCTGTGACACCGTTTCTACAAGGACCTCCCGGGGGATAAAAACCGATAAACTCATCTTT. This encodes CACDTVSTRTSRGIKTDKLIF.

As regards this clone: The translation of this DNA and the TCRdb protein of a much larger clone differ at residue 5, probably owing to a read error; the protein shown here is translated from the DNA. CDR3 region: CACDMLGDPAYTDKLIF. The CDR3 coding sequence is TGTGCCTGTGACATGCTGGGGGACCCCGCGTACACCGATAAACTCATCTTT. V usage is TRDV2 and J usage is TRDJ1, with TRDD3 matching 8 bases. The CDR3 is 17 residues long. V was pared by 2 bases and J by 0 bases, with 10 bases of the junction left unmatched. Germline CDR1 is GEAIGNYY and CDR2 is EKD.

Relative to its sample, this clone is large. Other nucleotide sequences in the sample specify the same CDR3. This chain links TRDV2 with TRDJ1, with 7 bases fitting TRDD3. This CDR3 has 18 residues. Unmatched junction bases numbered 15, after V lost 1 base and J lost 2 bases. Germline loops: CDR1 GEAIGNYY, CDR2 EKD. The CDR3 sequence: CACDTLGPGLGPTDKLIF. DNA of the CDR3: TGTGCCTGTGACACACTGGGGCCCGGGCTGGGCCCAACCGATAAACTCATCTTT.

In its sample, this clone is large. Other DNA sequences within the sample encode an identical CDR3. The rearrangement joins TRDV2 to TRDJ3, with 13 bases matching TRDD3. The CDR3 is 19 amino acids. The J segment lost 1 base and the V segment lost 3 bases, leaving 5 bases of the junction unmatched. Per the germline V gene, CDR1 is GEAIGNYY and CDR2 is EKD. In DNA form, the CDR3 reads TGTGCCTGTGACTCCGTACTGGGGGATACGTCCTGGGACACCCGACAGATGTTTTTC. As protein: CACDSVLGDTSWDTRQMFF.

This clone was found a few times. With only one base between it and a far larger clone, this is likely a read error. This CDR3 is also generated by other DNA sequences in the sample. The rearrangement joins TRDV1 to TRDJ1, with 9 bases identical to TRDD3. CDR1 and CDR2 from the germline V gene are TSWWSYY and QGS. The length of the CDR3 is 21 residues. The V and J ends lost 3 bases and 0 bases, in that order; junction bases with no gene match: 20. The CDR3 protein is CALGERAFSFYWGTYTDKLIF. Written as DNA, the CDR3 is TGTGCTCTTGGGGAGCGGGCCTTCTCCTTTTACTGGGGGACCTACACCGATAAACTCATCTTT.